A selection of T cell receptor beta chains follows, all from one sample in a study of identical twins. TCRdb called the 5' RACE reads again in MiXCR, with one record for every CDR3 protein. The table lists a few hundred thousand distinct CDR3 sequences, 13% to 15% of them singletons. This sample also appeared in a second study, on yellow fever vaccine responses in identical twins.

Sequenced sample: CD4+ T cells sorted from blood. These receptors originate from a woman aged 18-30 years in good health. Both conserved end residues are part of each CDR3. D genes are given only for firm matches. Where a row states a size, it is once, few, many or the class of an expanded clone; other rows omit it.

TGTGCCAGCAGTGTCCAGGGGGCTCGCCCGGGAGGTGAGCAGTTCTTC,CASSVQGARPGGEQFF,few,-,16,TRBV7-2,TRBJ2-1
TGCGCCAGCAGCTGGGACAGGGTAGGGCCAGATACGCAGTATTTT,CASSWDRVGPDTQYF,many,TRBD1,15,TRBV5-1,TRBJ2-3
TGTGCCAGCAGCACGACAGGGGTGAACACTGAAGCTTTCTTT,CASSTTGVNTEAFF,-,TRBD1,14,TRBV12-3/TRBV12-4,TRBJ1-1
TGTGCCAGCAGTGGACTAGCGGGAGGAGAGCAGTTCTTC,CASSGLAGGEQFF,few,TRBD2,13,TRBV6-1,TRBJ2-1
TGTGCCATCAGTGAACAAGCGGGAGCATTAGCAGATACGCAGTATTTT,CAISEQAGALADTQYF,-,TRBD2,16,TRBV10-3,TRBJ2-3
TGTGCCAGCAGTTACTCTGAGCAAAATGAGCAGTTCTTC,CASSYSEQNEQFF,-,-,13,TRBV6-5,TRBJ2-1
TGTGCCAGCAGCTTGCTAGAGCGCTACGAGCAGTACTTC,CASSLLERYEQYF,once,-,13,TRBV5-4,TRBJ2-7
TGTGCCAGCTCACCGTCTCGACAGGGGGCTCTCCCAGATACGCAGTATTTT,CASSPSRQGALPDTQYF,few,TRBD1,17,TRBV18,TRBJ2-3
TGTGCCAGCAGCCCAAGCGTCGGTGATGGCTACACCTTC,CASSPSVGDGYTF,-,-,13,TRBV4-2,TRBJ1-2
TGTGCCACCAGCAGAGACGGTAATTCACCCCTCCACTTT,CATSRDGNSPLHF,-,-,13,TRBV15,TRBJ1-6
TGTGCCATCAGATCCGGGACTAGCGGGGGCACCTACACAGATACGCAGTATTTT,CAIRSGTSGGTYTDTQYF,-,TRBD2,18,TRBV10-3,TRBJ2-3
TGCGCCAGCAGTCCCACTAGCGGGATGGGGAAATCCTACAATGAGCAGTTCTTC,CASSPTSGMGKSYNEQFF,many,TRBD2,18,TRBV5-1,TRBJ2-1
TGCGCCAGCACGATGAAGGACAAACTCTATGATGGCACTGAAGCTTTCTTT,CASTMKDKLYDGTEAFF,few,-,17,TRBV5-1,TRBJ1-1
TGTGCCAGCAGTTTACAGGGGGTCTATGGCTACACCTTC,CASSLQGVYGYTF,many,TRBD1,13,TRBV12-3/TRBV12-4,TRBJ1-2
TGCAGCGGTCGGGACGGATGGAACACTGAAGCTTTCTTT,CSGRDGWNTEAFF,few,-,13,TRBV29-1,TRBJ1-1
TGTGCCAGCAGCTTAGTTCTGGGACAGATCCAAGAGACCCAGTACTTC,CASSLVLGQIQETQYF,-,TRBD1,16,TRBV7-2,TRBJ2-5
TGTGCCAGCAGCGTAGCTACGGGGGGGTACAATGAGCAGTTCTTC,CASSVATGGYNEQFF,-,TRBD2,15,TRBV9,TRBJ2-1
TGTGCCAGCAGTGAAAGCGTGGGCTCTAACTATGGCTACACCTTC,CASSESVGSNYGYTF,few,-,15,TRBV2,TRBJ1-2
TGTGCCAGCAGCTTAGCGCCGGGACTAGTAAGAACCGGGGAGCTGGTTTTT,CASSLAPGLVRTGELVF,few,TRBD2,17,TRBV7-2,TRBJ2-2
TGCGCCAGCAGCCAAGAGACGGTTGGGGTCGGGGAGCAGTATTTT,CASSQETVGVGEQYF,many,-,15,TRBV4-3,TRBJ2-3